These 9 T cell receptor beta chains were all obtained from the same sample, sequenced in a study of blood T cells in healthy people across ages. Through a sample-barcoded 5' primer and a J-beta primer mix, a second PCR was run for about 7 to 12 cycles. A single record per CDR3 protein comes from TCRdb applying MiXCR to the 5' RACE reads. The sample holds roughly 1,800,000 distinct CDR3 sequences, just under 50% seen once. Sequencing was done on a sample of blood. These TCRs come from a woman aged 40 to 49 in good health.

This clonotype was seen just once. This chain joins TRBV12-3 or TRBV12-4 and TRBJ2-1, with unresolved D. V was shortened by 7 bases and J by 8 bases, with 15 bases between the two germline ends. The CDR3 loop spans 13 amino acids. The CDR3 here is CASTLALGHEQFF. In DNA, the CDR3 is TGTGCCAGCACTCTCGCGCTAGGCCATGAGCAGTTCTTC.

The genes are TRBV18 and TRBJ1-2, with D maybe TRBD1 (6 bases). CDR1 KGHSH and CDR2 LQKENI come from the germline V gene. V dropped 3 bases and J dropped 1 base, with 21 bases sitting between them. The length of the CDR3 is 18 residues. CDR3 in DNA: TGTGCCAGCTCACCTCTCCTTGCCGGGACAACTATTAACTATGGCTACACCTTC. Protein sequence: CASSPLLAGTTINYGYTF.

This sequence joins TRBV7-9 and TRBJ2-5; D possibly corresponds to TRBD1 (5 bases). The length of the CDR3 is 13 residues. Germline loops: CDR1 SEHNR, CDR2 FQNEAQ (reference sequence). The V end was cut by 1 base, the J end by 8 bases, with 11 bases between. The CDR3, as DNA: TGTGCCAGCAGCTTAGAAGGGGCTAAAACCCAGTACTTC. Translation: CASSLEGAKTQYF.

This clonotype has only a few counts. This sequence joins TRBV28 and TRBJ2-5; TRBD1 matches at 8 bases. In germline, CDR1 is MDHEN, CDR2 SYDVKM. This CDR3 spans 13 amino acids. V shed 5 bases, J shed 6 bases, and the junction held 5 bases outside the gene matches. The CDR3 protein is CASSRTGLQTQYF. CDR3 in DNA: TGTGCCAGCAGTCGGACAGGGTTGCAGACCCAGTACTTC.

Only a few counts were recorded for this clonotype. The genes are TRBV6-5 and TRBJ1-5; D perhaps matches TRBD1 (5 bases). This CDR3 is built from 14 residues. Germline loops: CDR1 MNHEY, CDR2 SVGAGI. V was clipped by 6 bases and J by 0 bases, with 9 bases between them. The CDR3 nucleotides read TGTGCCAGCAGCGCGGGGGATAGCAATCAGCCCCAGCATTTT. Encoded protein: CASSAGDSNQPQHF.

This chain links TRBV20-1 with TRBJ1-1; TRBD1 matches 10 bases. J was trimmed by 11 bases and V by 1 base; bases with no gene match: 7. The germline V gene encodes CDR1 DFQATT and CDR2 SNEGSKA (reference sequence). The CDR3 totals 13 residues. The CDR3 sequence: CSARGDRGRGAFF. CDR3 nucleotides: TGCAGTGCTAGAGGAGACAGGGGGCGGGGGGCTTTCTTT.

The chain joins TRBV7-9 to TRBJ2-3; the match to TRBD2 covers 7 bases. Germline lookup yields CDR1 SEHNR and CDR2 FQNEAQ (reference sequence). CDR3 size: 17 residues. The J segment lost 4 bases and the V segment lost 1 base, leaving 11 bases of the junction unmatched. Here the CDR3 reads CASSLVTAGIAPDTQYF. The DNA of the CDR3 is TGTGCCAGCAGCTTAGTCACAGCGGGGATCGCCCCAGATACGCAGTATTTT.

This clonotype has a handful of counts. The V call is TRBV27, the J call TRBJ2-5; D unclear. The CDR3 consists of 15 residues. Per germline, CDR1 MNHEY and CDR2 SMNVEV (reference sequence). V lost 1 base to trimming and J lost 2 bases, with 11 bases between them. Here the CDR3 reads CASSLFPPWQETQYF. Here the CDR3 DNA reads TGTGCCAGCAGTTTATTCCCCCCATGGCAAGAGACCCAGTACTTC.

At least ten counts were recorded for this clonotype. V is TRBV27 and J is TRBJ2-5, with D tentatively TRBD1 (5 bases). Germline CDR1 reads MNHEY; CDR2 reads SMNVEV (reference sequence). This CDR3 contains 14 residues. Trimming removed 0 bases from V and 5 bases from J, with 10 bases in between. This chain's CDR3 is CASSLSPGRETQYF. The DNA of the CDR3 is TGTGCCAGCAGTTTATCCCCAGGGCGGGAGACCCAGTACTTC.